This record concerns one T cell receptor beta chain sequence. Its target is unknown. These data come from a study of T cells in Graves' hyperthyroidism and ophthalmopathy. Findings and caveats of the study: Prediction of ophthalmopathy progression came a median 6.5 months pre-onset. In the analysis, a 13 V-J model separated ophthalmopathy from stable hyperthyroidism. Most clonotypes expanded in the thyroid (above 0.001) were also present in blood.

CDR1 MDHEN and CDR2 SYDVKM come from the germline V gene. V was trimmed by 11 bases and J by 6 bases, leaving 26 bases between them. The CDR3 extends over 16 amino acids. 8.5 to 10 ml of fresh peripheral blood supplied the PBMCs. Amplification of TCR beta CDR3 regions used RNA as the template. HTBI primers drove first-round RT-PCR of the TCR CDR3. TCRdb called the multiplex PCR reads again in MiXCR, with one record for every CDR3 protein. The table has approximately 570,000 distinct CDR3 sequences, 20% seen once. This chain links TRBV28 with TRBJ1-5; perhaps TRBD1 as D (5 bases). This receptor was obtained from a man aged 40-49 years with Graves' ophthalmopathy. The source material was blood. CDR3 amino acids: CASASSGGSRGQPQHF. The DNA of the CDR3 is TGTGCCTCAGCTAGTTCGGGGGGGTCGAGGGGTCAGCCCCAGCATTTT.